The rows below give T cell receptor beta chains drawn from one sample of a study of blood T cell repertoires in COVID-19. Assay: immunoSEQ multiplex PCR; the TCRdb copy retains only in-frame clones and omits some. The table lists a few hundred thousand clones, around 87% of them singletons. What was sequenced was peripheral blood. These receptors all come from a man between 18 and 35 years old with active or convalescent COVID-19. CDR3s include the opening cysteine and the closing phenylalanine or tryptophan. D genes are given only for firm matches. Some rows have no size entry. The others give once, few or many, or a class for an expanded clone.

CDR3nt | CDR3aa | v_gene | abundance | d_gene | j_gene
TGTGCCAGCAGCGTTCGGCCGGGACAGGGGTCGGGCGAGCAGTACTTC | CASSVRPGQGSGEQYF | TRBV14 | . | TRBD1 | TRBJ2-7
TGTGCCACCAGTGTGGCAGGTATAGATGAGACCCAGTACTTC | CATSVAGIDETQYF | TRBV24-1 | . | . | TRBJ2-5
TGTGCCAGCAGTACGCCACGGCGAAACGGGGGGGAGCTGTTTTTT | CASSTPRRNGGELFF | TRBV28 | . | . | TRBJ2-2
TGTGCCAGCAGTTCCCGGGCCGCTAGGGGTTCCTACGAGCAGTACTTC | CASSSRAARGSYEQYF | TRBV28 | . | . | TRBJ2-7
TGTGCCAGCAACAGCCCGGGGGAGAACACTGAAGCTTTCTTT | CASNSPGENTEAFF | TRBV28 | . | . | TRBJ1-1
TGTGCCAGCAGCCCAGCACGGGGTAAGAGCAATCAGCCCCAGCATTTT | CASSPARGKSNQPQHF | TRBV11-2 | few | . | TRBJ1-5
TGTGCCAGCAGCGTAACAATCGTGATTGGAGACACCATATATTTT | CASSVTIVIGDTIYF | TRBV9 | . | . | TRBJ1-3
TGTGCCAGCAGCCAATCGCCTAGCGGGAGGTTACACGGCGAGCAGTACTTC | CASSQSPSGRLHGEQYF | TRBV3-1/TRBV3-2 | . | TRBD2 | TRBJ2-7
TGTGCCAGCAGCCCTGATGGGGGAGGAGGCCCCGGGGAGCTGTTTTTT | CASSPDGGGGPGELFF | TRBV6-4 | . | . | TRBJ2-2
TGCGCCAGCAGCTTGGGGGGTTTTCGGGACAGAGAGACTGAAGCTTTCTTT | CASSLGGFRDRETEAFF | TRBV5-1 | . | TRBD1 | TRBJ1-1
TGTGCCAGCAGCTTGCGGGGTCTTGGAAACACCATATATTTT | CASSLRGLGNTIYF | TRBV5-6 | . | . | TRBJ1-3
TGTGCCAGCAGTGAAAGGTATGGGCAATATAGCAATCAGCCCCAGCATTTT | CASSERYGQYSNQPQHF | TRBV6-1 | . | . | TRBJ1-5
TGTGCCAGCAGCTTGCACTCCCGCTCCTACAATGAGCAGTTCTTC | CASSLHSRSYNEQFF | TRBV7-2 | . | . | TRBJ2-1
TGTGCCAGTAGTATTTACGGGAATGGGGGCTACACCTTC | CASSIYGNGGYTF | TRBV19 | . | . | TRBJ1-2
TGTGCCAGTAGTATAGCGGGAGGAGGCGATGAGCAGTTCTTC | CASSIAGGGDEQFF | TRBV19 | . | TRBD2 | TRBJ2-1
TGTGCCAGCAGCCCTATCACCCCGACAGATTCTGGTCAAGGCTACGAGCAGTACTTC | CASSPITPTDSGQGYEQYF | TRBV7-9 | . | . | TRBJ2-7
TGTGCCAGCAGCCAAGTCTCCCCCGATGAGCAGTTCTTC | CASSQVSPDEQFF | TRBV3-1/TRBV3-2 | once | . | TRBJ2-1
TGTGCCAGTAGTATAGATCTGGCTAGCAGGGAGACCCAGTACTTC | CASSIDLASRETQYF | TRBV19 | . | . | TRBJ2-5
TGTGCCAGCAGCCTAGGACTAGCGGGTCCGTACGCGCGACGGCAGTTCTTC | CASSLGLAGPYARRQFF | TRBV27 | . | TRBD2 | TRBJ2-1
TGCGCCAGCGGGTTGAGTACAGGGAGTGAAGCTTTCTTT | CASGLSTGSEAFF | TRBV5-1 | . | . | TRBJ1-1
TGTGCCAGCAGATTATCACAGGGTTCCGTCGTTGAAAAACTGTTTTTT | CASRLSQGSVVEKLFF | TRBV28 | . | . | TRBJ1-4
TGTGCCACCAGCGACGGGTATGGCTACACCTTC | CATSDGYGYTF | TRBV24-1 | . | . | TRBJ1-2